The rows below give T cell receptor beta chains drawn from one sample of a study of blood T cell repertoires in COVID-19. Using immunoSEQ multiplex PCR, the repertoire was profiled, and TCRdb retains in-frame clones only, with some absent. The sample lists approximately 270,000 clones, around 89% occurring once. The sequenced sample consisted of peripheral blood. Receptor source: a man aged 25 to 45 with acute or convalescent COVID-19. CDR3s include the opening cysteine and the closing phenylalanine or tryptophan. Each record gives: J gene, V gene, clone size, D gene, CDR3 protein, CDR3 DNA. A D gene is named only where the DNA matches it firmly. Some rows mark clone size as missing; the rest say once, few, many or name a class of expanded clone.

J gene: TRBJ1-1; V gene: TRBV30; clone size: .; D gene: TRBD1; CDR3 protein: CARGDRDLKAFF; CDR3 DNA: TGTGCAAGAGGGGACAGGGACCTAAAGGCTTTCTTT
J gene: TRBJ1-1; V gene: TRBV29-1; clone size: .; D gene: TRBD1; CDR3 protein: CSVWTGNTEAFF; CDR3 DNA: TGCAGCGTTTGGACAGGGAACACTGAAGCTTTCTTT
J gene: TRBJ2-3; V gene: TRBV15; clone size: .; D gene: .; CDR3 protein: CATSTSGGTRAGNTQYF; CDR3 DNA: TGTGCCACCAGCACCTCAGGCGGGACCCGTGCTGGGAATACGCAGTATTTT
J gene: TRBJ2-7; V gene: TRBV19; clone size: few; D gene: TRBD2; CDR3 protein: CASSLTSGSTYEQYF; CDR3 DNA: TGTGCCAGTAGTTTGACTAGCGGGAGTACCTACGAGCAGTACTTC
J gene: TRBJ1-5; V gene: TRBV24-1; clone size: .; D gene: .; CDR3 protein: CATSKGGDNQPQHF; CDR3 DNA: TGTGCCACCAGTAAAGGAGGGGACAATCAGCCCCAGCATTTT
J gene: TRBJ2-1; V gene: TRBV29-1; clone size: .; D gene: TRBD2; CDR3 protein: CSVEDWSGSIGWRNEQFF; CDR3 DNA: TGCAGCGTTGAAGACTGGAGCGGGAGTATTGGGTGGAGGAATGAGCAGTTCTTC
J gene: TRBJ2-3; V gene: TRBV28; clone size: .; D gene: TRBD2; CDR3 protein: CASRTSGGTDTQYF; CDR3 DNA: TGTGCCAGCAGAACTAGCGGGGGCACAGATACGCAGTATTTT
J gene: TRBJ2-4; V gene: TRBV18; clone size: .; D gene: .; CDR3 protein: CASSQGLAKNIQYF; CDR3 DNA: TGTGCCAGCTCACAAGGACTAGCCAAAAACATTCAGTACTTC
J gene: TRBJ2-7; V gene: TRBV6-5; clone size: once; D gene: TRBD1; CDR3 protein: CASSYLPGQGAGEQYF; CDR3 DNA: TGTGCCAGCAGTTACCTCCCGGGACAGGGGGCGGGCGAGCAGTACTTC
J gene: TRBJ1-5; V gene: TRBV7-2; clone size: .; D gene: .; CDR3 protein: CASSSDRALNQPQHF; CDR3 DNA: TGTGCCAGCAGCTCCGACAGAGCCCTCAATCAGCCCCAGCATTTT
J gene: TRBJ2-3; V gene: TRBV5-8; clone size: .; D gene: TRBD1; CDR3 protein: CASSWTGTVGLDTQYF; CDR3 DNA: TGTGCCAGCAGCTGGACCGGGACAGTGGGCTTAGATACGCAGTATTTT
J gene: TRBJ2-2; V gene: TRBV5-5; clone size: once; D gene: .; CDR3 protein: CASNGVNPNTGELFF; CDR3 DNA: TGTGCCAGCAACGGGGTTAATCCGAACACCGGGGAGCTGTTTTTT
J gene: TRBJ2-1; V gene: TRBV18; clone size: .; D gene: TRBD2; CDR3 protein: CASSPVIGGGVGNEQFF; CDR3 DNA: TGTGCCAGCTCACCCGTAATTGGCGGGGGAGTAGGAAATGAGCAGTTCTTC
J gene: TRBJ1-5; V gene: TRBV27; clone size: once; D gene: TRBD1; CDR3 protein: CASRPLTGEPQHF; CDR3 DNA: TGTGCCAGCAGACCATTGACAGGGGAGCCCCAGCATTTT
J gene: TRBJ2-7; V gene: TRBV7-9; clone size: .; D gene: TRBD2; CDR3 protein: CASTQSGVAGARVHEQYF; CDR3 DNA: TGTGCCAGCACTCAAAGCGGGGTCGCGGGAGCTCGGGTCCACGAGCAGTACTTC
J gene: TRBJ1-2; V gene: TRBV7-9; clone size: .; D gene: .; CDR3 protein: CASSLEQASGYTF; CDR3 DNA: TGTGCCAGCAGCTTAGAACAGGCCAGCGGCTACACCTTC
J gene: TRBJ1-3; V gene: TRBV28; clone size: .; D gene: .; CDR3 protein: CASSYWSSGNTIYF; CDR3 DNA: TGTGCCAGCAGTTACTGGAGCTCTGGAAACACCATATATTTT
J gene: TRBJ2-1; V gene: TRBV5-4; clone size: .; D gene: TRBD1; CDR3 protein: CASSFSGQGYNEQFF; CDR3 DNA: TGTGCCAGCAGCTTTTCGGGACAGGGGTACAATGAGCAGTTCTTC
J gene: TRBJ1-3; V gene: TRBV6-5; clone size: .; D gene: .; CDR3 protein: CASSYGEAFGNTIYF; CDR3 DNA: TGTGCCAGCAGTTACGGGGAGGCTTTTGGAAACACCATATATTTT
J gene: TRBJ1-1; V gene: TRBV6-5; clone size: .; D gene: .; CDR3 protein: CASSRGTEAFF; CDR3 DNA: TGTGCCAGCAGCAGGGGTACTGAAGCTTTCTTT
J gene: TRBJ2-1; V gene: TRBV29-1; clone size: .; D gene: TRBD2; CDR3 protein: CSVPGGRASGPNEQFF; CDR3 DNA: TGCAGCGTCCCTGGCGGGAGGGCCTCGGGCCCCAATGAGCAGTTCTTC
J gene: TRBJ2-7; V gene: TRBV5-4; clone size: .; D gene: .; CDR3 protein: CASSPRGYEQYF; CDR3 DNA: TGTGCCAGCAGCCCGAGGGGGTACGAGCAGTACTTC
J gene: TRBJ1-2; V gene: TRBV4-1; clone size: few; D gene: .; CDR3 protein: CASSQEHTPNRVTGGYTF; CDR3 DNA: TGCGCCAGCAGCCAAGAGCACACCCCGAACAGGGTTACAGGTGGCTACACCTTC
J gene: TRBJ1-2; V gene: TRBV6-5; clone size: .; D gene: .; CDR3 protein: CASSWQEDNYGYTF; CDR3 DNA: TGTGCCAGCAGTTGGCAGGAAGATAACTATGGCTACACCTTC